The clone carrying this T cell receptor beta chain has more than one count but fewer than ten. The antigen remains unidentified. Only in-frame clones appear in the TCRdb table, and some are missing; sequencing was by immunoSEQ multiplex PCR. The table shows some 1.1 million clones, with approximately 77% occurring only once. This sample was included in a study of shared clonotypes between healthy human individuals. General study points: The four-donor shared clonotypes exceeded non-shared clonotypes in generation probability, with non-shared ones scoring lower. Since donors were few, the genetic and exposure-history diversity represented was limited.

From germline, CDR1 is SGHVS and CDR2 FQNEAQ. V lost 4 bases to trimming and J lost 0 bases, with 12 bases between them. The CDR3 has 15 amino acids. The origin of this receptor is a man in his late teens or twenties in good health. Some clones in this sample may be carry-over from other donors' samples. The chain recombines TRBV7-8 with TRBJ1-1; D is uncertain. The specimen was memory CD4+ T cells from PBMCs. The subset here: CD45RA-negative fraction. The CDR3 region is CASSSNRFMNTEAFF. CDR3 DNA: TGTGCCAGCAGCTCCAACAGATTCATGAACACTGAAGCTTTCTTT.